These T cell receptor beta chains were read from a single sample in a study of blood T cell repertoires in COVID-19. The data were produced by immunoSEQ multiplex PCR, yet TCRdb's version contains in-frame clones alone and is incomplete. The table includes roughly 260,000 clones, around 86% detected once. Material for sequencing was peripheral blood. The source of these receptors is a man aged 40-49 years who had recovered from COVID-19. Both conserved end residues are part of each CDR3. The order of the fields is clone size, D gene, J gene, V gene, CDR3 DNA, CDR3 protein. The D gene is left open where the match is weak. Clone size is stated in some rows and not others, as once, few, many or a class when expanded.

clone size: .; D gene: TRBD1; J gene: TRBJ2-7; V gene: TRBV6-5; CDR3 DNA: TGTGCCAGCAGTTACTCGAACAGGGGTTACGAGCAGTACTTC; CDR3 protein: CASSYSNRGYEQYF
clone size: .; D gene: .; J gene: TRBJ1-1; V gene: TRBV4-1; CDR3 DNA: TGCGCCAGCAGCCCCTATTTTGGAGGGACCACTGAAGCTTTCTTT; CDR3 protein: CASSPYFGGTTEAFF
clone size: .; D gene: .; J gene: TRBJ1-4; V gene: TRBV24-1; CDR3 DNA: TGTGCCACCAGTGATTCGCGACAGTCGATTAATGAAAAACTGTTTTTT; CDR3 protein: CATSDSRQSINEKLFF
clone size: once; D gene: TRBD1; J gene: TRBJ1-1; V gene: TRBV5-5; CDR3 DNA: TGTGCCAGCAGCTCGGGACAGGGCGTGAACACTGAAGCTTTCTTT; CDR3 protein: CASSSGQGVNTEAFF
clone size: .; D gene: TRBD2; J gene: TRBJ2-5; V gene: TRBV6-5; CDR3 DNA: TGTGCCAGCAGTTATGCGGGCGGGAGCCAGACCCAGTACTTC; CDR3 protein: CASSYAGGSQTQYF
clone size: .; D gene: .; J gene: TRBJ1-3; V gene: TRBV25-1; CDR3 DNA: TGTGCCAGCAGTGCAAGAACGGTATCTGGAAACACCATATATTTT; CDR3 protein: CASSARTVSGNTIYF
clone size: .; D gene: TRBD1; J gene: TRBJ1-5; V gene: TRBV3-1/TRBV3-2; CDR3 DNA: TGTGCCAGCGGGCCCCGGACAGGGGGCAATCAGCCCCAGCATTTT; CDR3 protein: CASGPRTGGNQPQHF
clone size: .; D gene: TRBD2; J gene: TRBJ2-3; V gene: TRBV4-2; CDR3 DNA: TGTGCCAGCCGTAGCGGGAGGGCCGCAGATACGCAGTATTTT; CDR3 protein: CASRSGRAADTQYF
clone size: .; D gene: TRBD2; J gene: TRBJ2-1; V gene: TRBV30; CDR3 DNA: TGTGCCTGTCCACGGGCGGGAGGCCACTACAATGAGCAGTTCTTC; CDR3 protein: CACPRAGGHYNEQFF
clone size: .; D gene: TRBD1; J gene: TRBJ1-2; V gene: TRBV5-6; CDR3 DNA: TGTGCCAGCACCACCCTGGGACAGGGTAATAGAGGCTACACCTTC; CDR3 protein: CASTTLGQGNRGYTF
clone size: .; D gene: .; J gene: TRBJ1-2; V gene: TRBV6-5; CDR3 DNA: TGTGCCAGCAGGTCGACAGTTAACTATGGCTACACCTTC; CDR3 protein: CASRSTVNYGYTF
clone size: .; D gene: TRBD1; J gene: TRBJ1-6; V gene: TRBV3-1/TRBV3-2; CDR3 DNA: TGTGCCAGCAGCCAATTCACAGGGGGCAGGGGTTCACCCCTCCACTTT; CDR3 protein: CASSQFTGGRGSPLHF
clone size: .; D gene: .; J gene: TRBJ1-6; V gene: TRBV19; CDR3 DNA: TGTGCCAGTAGTATTCTTCCGGGGTCACCCCTCCACTTT; CDR3 protein: CASSILPGSPLHF
clone size: .; D gene: TRBD1; J gene: TRBJ2-5; V gene: TRBV29-1; CDR3 DNA: TGCAGCGTTGTCCTAGGACAGGGGTCCGAGACCCAGTACTTC; CDR3 protein: CSVVLGQGSETQYF
clone size: .; D gene: .; J gene: TRBJ2-1; V gene: TRBV7-8; CDR3 DNA: TGTGCCAGCAGCTTAGTTCAGGGTGCGGGATCCTACAATGAGCAGTTCTTC; CDR3 protein: CASSLVQGAGSYNEQFF
clone size: .; D gene: .; J gene: TRBJ2-1; V gene: TRBV5-8; CDR3 DNA: TGTGCCAGCAGCGGGGCCAGGTTTGGGGAGCAGTTCTTC; CDR3 protein: CASSGARFGEQFF
clone size: .; D gene: .; J gene: TRBJ2-1; V gene: TRBV11-2; CDR3 DNA: TGTGCCAGCAGATTCCAGGACTACGTCAATGAGCAGTTCTTC; CDR3 protein: CASRFQDYVNEQFF
clone size: .; D gene: TRBD1; J gene: TRBJ2-5; V gene: TRBV6-1; CDR3 DNA: TGTGCCAGCAGTGAACTCCAAGCCGACAGGGGGCTTAAGGAGACCCAGTACTTC; CDR3 protein: CASSELQADRGLKETQYF
clone size: .; D gene: TRBD2; J gene: TRBJ2-7; V gene: TRBV23-1; CDR3 DNA: TGCGCCAGCAGTCCGCCGGGACTAGCGGGTTCCTACGAGCAGTACTTC; CDR3 protein: CASSPPGLAGSYEQYF
clone size: .; D gene: .; J gene: TRBJ2-5; V gene: TRBV14; CDR3 DNA: TGTGCCAGCAGCCAAGGACGGCGTACGGAGGAGACCCAGTACTTC; CDR3 protein: CASSQGRRTEETQYF
clone size: .; D gene: TRBD1; J gene: TRBJ1-1; V gene: TRBV18; CDR3 DNA: TGTGCCAGCTCAGTTAAAGGACAGGGAAGCACTGAAGCTTTCTTT; CDR3 protein: CASSVKGQGSTEAFF
clone size: .; D gene: TRBD1; J gene: TRBJ2-1; V gene: TRBV5-1; CDR3 DNA: TGCGCCAGCAGCTTGGTAGGGGGCCTCTCCTACAATGAGCAGTTCTTC; CDR3 protein: CASSLVGGLSYNEQFF